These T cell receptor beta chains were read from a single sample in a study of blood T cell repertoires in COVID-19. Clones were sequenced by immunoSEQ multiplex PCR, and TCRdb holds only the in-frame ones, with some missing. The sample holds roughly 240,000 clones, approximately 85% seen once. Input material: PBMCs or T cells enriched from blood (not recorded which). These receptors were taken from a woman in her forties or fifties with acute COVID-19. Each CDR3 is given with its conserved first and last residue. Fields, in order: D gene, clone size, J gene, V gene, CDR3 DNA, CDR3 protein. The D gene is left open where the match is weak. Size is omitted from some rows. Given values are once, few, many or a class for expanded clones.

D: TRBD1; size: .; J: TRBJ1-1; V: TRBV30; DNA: TGTGCCTGGAGTGTCTTAGGACAGGGGGCTGAAGCTTTCTTT; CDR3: CAWSVLGQGAEAFF
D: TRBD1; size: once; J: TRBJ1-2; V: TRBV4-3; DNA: TGCGCCAGCAGCCAAGAAGGGACAGGGGTGGTCTATGGCTACACCTTC; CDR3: CASSQEGTGVVYGYTF
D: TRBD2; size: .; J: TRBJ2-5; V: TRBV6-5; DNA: TGTGCCAGCAGTTACTCGACGGGGGGGCGTAAGACCCAGTACTTC; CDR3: CASSYSTGGRKTQYF
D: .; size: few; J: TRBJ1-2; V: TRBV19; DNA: TGTGCCAGTACCCTATATGGAAAGGACATTAACTATGGCTACACCTTC; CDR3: CASTLYGKDINYGYTF
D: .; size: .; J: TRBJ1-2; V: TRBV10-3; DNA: TGTGCCATCAGTGCAGACAGGAACTATGGCTACACCTTC; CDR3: CAISADRNYGYTF
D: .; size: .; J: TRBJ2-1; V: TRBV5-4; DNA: TGTGCCAGCAGCACCTGGCTCGATGAGCAGTTCTTC; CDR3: CASSTWLDEQFF
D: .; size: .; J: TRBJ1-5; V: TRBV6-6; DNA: TGTGCCAGCAGTTACGGGACACTTAGCAATCAGCCCCAGCATTTT; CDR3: CASSYGTLSNQPQHF
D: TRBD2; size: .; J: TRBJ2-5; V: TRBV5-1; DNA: TGCGCCAGCACCTGGGGTAGCGGGGGCGGAGAGACCCAGTACTTC; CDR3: CASTWGSGGGETQYF
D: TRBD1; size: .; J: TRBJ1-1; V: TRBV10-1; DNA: TGCGCCAGCAGTCCGACTTTACAGGGGGCGGTTTTCTTT; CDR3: CASSPTLQGAVFF
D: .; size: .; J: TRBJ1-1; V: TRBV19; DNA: TGTGCCACCCGGGGGACGTACACTGAAGCTTTCTTT; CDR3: CATRGTYTEAFF
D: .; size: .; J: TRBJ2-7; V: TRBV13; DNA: TGTGCCAGCAGCCCAGGACAGAGCTCCTACGAGCAGTACTTC; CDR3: CASSPGQSSYEQYF
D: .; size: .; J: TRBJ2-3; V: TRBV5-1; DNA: TGCGCCAGCAGCTTGGCAGGGCCTGGTTTCTTTGATACGCAGTATTTT; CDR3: CASSLAGPGFFDTQYF
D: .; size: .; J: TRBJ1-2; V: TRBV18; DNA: TGTGCCAGCTCACCACCTGCCACAACCAACTATGGCTACACCTTC; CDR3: CASSPPATTNYGYTF
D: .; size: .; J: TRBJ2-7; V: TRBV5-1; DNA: TGCGCCAGCAGTAACACCTACGAGCAGTACTTC; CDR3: CASSNTYEQYF
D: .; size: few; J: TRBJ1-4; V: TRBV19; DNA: TGTGCCAGTATGGAGGGCCCGCTTCTCCCTTTTGCAACTAATGAAAAACTGTTTTTT; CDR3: CASMEGPLLPFATNEKLFF
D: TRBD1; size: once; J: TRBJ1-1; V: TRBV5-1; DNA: TGCGCCAGCAGCTTGGGACAGGGGAGCACTGAAGCTTTCTTT; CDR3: CASSLGQGSTEAFF
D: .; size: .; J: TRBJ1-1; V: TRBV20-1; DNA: TGCAGTGCTAGTAACCCCGGCCAATCGCGGACTGAAGCTTTCTTT; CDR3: CSASNPGQSRTEAFF
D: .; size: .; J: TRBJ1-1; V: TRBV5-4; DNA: TGTGCCAGCAGCTTGGTCATGAACACTGAAGCTTTCTTT; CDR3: CASSLVMNTEAFF
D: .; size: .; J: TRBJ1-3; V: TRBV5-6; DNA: TGTGCCAGCAGCCGCCCGGCCGGGTATTCAAACACCATATATTTT; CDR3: CASSRPAGYSNTIYF
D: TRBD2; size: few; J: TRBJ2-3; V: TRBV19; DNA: TGTGCCAGTAGTGGGGGGGAGGCCCTTGCTACAGATACGCAGTATTTT; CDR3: CASSGGEALATDTQYF
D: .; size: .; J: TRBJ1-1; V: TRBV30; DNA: TGTGCCTGGAGTGGAGGGACTACCGGGGAGAACACTGAAGCTTTCTTT; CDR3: CAWSGGTTGENTEAFF
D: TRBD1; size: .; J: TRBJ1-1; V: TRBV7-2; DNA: TGTGCCAGCACCGTGGGACAGGGTAACACTGAAGCTTTCTTT; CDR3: CASTVGQGNTEAFF